These T cell receptor beta chains were read from a single sample in a study of blood T cells in healthy people across ages. In TCRdb, the 5' RACE reads were re-called with MiXCR into one record per CDR3 protein. The repertoire holds hundreds of thousands of distinct CDR3 sequences, with about 43% as singletons. Specimen: blood. The receptors were sampled from an elderly man in good health. Each CDR3 is given with its conserved first and last residue.

TRBV27	CASSLNRGTGHGYTF
TRBV11-3	CASSARDRYNEQYF
TRBV5-6	CASSGGQFVSYEQYF
TRBV5-6	CASSLGRGWSGYTF
TRBV6-1	CASRPDRSNEQYF
TRBV13	CASSLGRGSAPLHF
TRBV11-2	CASSLASGGPFSYSTDTQYF
TRBV7-2	CASSPDPVGDSSYNEQYF
TRBV2	CASQDTGSSYEQYF
TRBV20-1	CSARAQQGWKTEAFF
TRBV5-1	CASSLSLLTGDLPTDTQYF
TRBV6-2/TRBV6-3	CASRKGHTNYGYTF
TRBV7-8	CASSLSDRGSSGNIEQFF
TRBV5-1	CAGSREDTQYF
TRBV10-3	CAISTSGSYNEQYF
TRBV14	CASSRSSGYEQYF
TRBV5-1	CASSLARGLGAGVTYNEQYF
TRBV6-1	CASSDPGQGPTEAFF
TRBV9	CASSPGGRRGREKLFF
TRBV5-6	CASSRGGQGQQETQYF